The sequence of this TCR beta chain was determined in a study of blood T cell repertoires in COVID-19. Study-wide context: Acute-phase and convalescent COVID-19 samples originated in the United States, Italy and Spain. T cells, B-cell-depleted T cells, or PBMCs supplied cDNA or gDNA.

Per germline, CDR1 MNHEY and CDR2 SMNVEV (reference sequence). V lost 8 bases and J lost 6; bases outside the gene matches: 12. The length of the CDR3 is 15 residues. In the source study's methods: By means of reference gene primer amplification, nucleated cell counts were estimated. Here immunoSEQ multiplex PCR was the method, and the copy in TCRdb shows in-frame clones only, minus some. D and trimming were read from the DNA, whereas the V and J calls and clone size are those reported in that table. The table shows 150,000 to 200,000 clones, with about 88% occurring only once. This clone showed up just once.

This rearrangement joins TRBV27 to TRBJ2-1; 8 bases line up with TRBD1. Material for sequencing was peripheral blood. This TCR derives from a man between 18 and 29 years old with acute or convalescent COVID-19. As DNA, the CDR3 is TGTGCCAGCCTACCAAGGGGCAGGGGGCGCAATGAGCAGTTCTTC. This encodes CASLPRGRGRNEQFF.